This T cell receptor (beta chain) is from a study of shared T cell receptors in the human thymus. TCRdb's copy holds only in-frame clones and misses some; the assay was immunoSEQ multiplex PCR. The sample lists 700,000 to 750,000 clones; 70% to 90% were seen once. There are 16 residues in the CDR3. The germline V and J ends were trimmed by 0 bases and 1 base, with 10 bases remaining between them. CDR1 LNHNV and CDR2 YYDKDF come from the germline V gene (reference sequence). This sample also appeared in a second study, on human thymus T cells. As that study records: Corrective cardiac surgery supplied the resected thymus tissue. V and J genes seemed to be used with bias in thymic and blood repertoires. Thymic repertoires overlap heavily among unrelated individuals, related research has reported.

Sequencing input: thymocytes. This receptor was taken from a girl less than two years old with a congenital heart defect. The chain joins TRBV15 to TRBJ2-1; D unresolved. For the CDR3, the DNA is TGTGCCACCAGCAGAGAAACGACTGGTTCCTACAATGAGCAGTTCTTC. This codes for CATSRETTGSYNEQFF.